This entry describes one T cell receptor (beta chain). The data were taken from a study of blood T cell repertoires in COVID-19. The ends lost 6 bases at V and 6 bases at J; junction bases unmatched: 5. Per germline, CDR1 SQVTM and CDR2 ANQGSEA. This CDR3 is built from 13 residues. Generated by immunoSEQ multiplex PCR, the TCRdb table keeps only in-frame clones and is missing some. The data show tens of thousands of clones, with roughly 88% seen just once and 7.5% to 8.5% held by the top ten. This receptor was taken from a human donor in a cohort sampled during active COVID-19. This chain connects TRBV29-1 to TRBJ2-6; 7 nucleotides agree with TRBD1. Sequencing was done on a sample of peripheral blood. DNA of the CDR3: TGCAGCGTACAGGGGCAGGTGGCCAACGTCCTGACTTTC. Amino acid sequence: CSVQGQVANVLTF. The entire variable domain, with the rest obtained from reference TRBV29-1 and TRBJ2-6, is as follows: SAVISQKPSRDICQRGTSLTIQCQVDSQVTMMFWYRQQPGQSLTLIATANQGSEATYESGFVIDKFPISRPNLTFSTLTVSNMSPEDSSIYLCSVQGQVANVLTFGAGSRLTVL.